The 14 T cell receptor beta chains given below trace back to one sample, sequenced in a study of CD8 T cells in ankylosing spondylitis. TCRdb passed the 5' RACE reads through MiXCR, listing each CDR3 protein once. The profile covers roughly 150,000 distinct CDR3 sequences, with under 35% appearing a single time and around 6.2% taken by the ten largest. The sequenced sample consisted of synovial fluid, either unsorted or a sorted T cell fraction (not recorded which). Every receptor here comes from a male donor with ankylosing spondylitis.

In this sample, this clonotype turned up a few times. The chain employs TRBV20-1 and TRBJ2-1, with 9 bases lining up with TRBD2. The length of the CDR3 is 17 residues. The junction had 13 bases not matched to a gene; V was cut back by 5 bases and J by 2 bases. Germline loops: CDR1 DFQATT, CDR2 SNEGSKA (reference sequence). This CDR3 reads CSAPGTSSSRTYNEQFF. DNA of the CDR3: TGCAGTGCTCCCGGGACTAGCTCCTCACGGACCTACAATGAGCAGTTCTTC.

CDR3 residues: CASSSRGQAKGIQYF. The CDR3 nucleotides read TGTGCCAGCAGCTCGCGAGGACAGGCCAAGGGCATTCAGTACTTC. The chain links TRBV13 to TRBJ2-4; 7 nucleotides align to TRBD1. Trimming cost V 4 bases and J 9 bases; bases outside gene matches: 12. The CDR3 length is 15 residues. Germline CDR1 is PRHDT and CDR2 is FYEKMQ (reference sequence). The full variable domain, rest sourced from reference TRBV13 and TRBJ2-4, is AAGVIQSPRHLIKEKRETATLKCYPIPRHDTVYWYQQGPGQDPQFLISFYEKMQSDKGSIPDRFSAQQFSDYHSELNMSSLELGDSALYFCASSSRGQAKGIQYFGAGTRLSVL.

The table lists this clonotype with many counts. The DNA of the CDR3 is TGTGCCAGCAGTGGGGCTAGCGGTAGAGAGACCCAGTACTTC. Amino acids: CASSGASGRETQYF. The chain has TRBV2 and TRBJ2-5; 7 bases match TRBD2. CDR3 length equals 14 residues. V dropped 4 bases and J dropped 4; count of bases not matched to a gene: 6. Germline values: CDR1 SNHLY, CDR2 FYNNEI.

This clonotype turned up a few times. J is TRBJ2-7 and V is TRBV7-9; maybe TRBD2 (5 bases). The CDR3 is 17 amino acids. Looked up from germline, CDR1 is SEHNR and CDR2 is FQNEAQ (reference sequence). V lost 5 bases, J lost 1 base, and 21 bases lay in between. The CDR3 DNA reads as TGTGCCAGCAGCCCCCGGGGAGTTAGCGTCCCGTCCTACGAGCAGTACTTC. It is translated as CASSPRGVSVPSYEQYF. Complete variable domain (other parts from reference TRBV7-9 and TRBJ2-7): DTGVSQNPRHKITKRGQNVTFRCDPISEHNRLYWYRQTLGQGPEFLTYFQNEAQLEKSRLLSDRFSAERPKGSFSTLEIQRTEQGDSAMYLCASSPRGVSVPSYEQYFGPGTRLTVT.

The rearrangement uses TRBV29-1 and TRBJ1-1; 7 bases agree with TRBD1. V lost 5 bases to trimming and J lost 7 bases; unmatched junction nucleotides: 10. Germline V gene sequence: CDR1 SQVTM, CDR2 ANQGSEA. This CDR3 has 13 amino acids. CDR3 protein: CSVPRTGRGEAFF. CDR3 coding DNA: TGCAGCGTTCCTAGGACAGGACGGGGTGAAGCTTTCTTT. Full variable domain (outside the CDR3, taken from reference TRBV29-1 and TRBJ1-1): SAVISQKPSRDICQRGTSLTIQCQVDSQVTMMFWYRQQPGQSLTLIATANQGSEATYESGFVIDKFPISRPNLTFSTLTVSNMSPEDSSIYLCSVPRTGRGEAFFGQGTRLTVV.

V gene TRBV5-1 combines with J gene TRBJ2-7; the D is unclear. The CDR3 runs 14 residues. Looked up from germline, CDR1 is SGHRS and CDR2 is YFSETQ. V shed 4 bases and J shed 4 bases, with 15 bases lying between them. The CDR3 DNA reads TGCGCCAGCAGCGTAGACGCGAATGGATACGAGCAGTACTTC. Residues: CASSVDANGYEQYF. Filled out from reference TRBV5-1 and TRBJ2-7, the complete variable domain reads KAGVTQTPRYLIKTRGQQVTLSCSPISGHRSVSWYQQTPGQGLQFLFEYFSETQRNKGNFPGRFSGRQFSNSRSEMNVSTLELGDSALYLCASSVDANGYEQYFGPGTRLTVT.

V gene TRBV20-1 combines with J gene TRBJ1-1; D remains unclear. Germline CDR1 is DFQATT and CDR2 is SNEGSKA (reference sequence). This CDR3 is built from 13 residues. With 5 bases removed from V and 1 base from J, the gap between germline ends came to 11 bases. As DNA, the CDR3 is TGCAGTGCTTTTACAAGCCCGAACACTGAAGCTTTCTTT. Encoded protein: CSAFTSPNTEAFF.

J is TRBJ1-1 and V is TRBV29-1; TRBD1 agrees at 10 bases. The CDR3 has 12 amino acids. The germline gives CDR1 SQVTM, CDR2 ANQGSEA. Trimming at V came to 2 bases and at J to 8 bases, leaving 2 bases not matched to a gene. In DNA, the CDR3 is TGCAGCGTTGAATGGGGACAGGGGGAAGCTTTCTTT. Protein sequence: CSVEWGQGEAFF.

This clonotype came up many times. The CDR3 sequence: CASTPGGTRYSYEQYF. The CDR3 coding sequence is TGTGCCAGCACCCCTGGGGGAACCCGTTACTCCTACGAGCAGTACTTC. The chain joins TRBV2 to TRBJ2-7; D is tentatively TRBD1 or TRBD2 (5 bases each). Germline values: CDR1 SNHLY, CDR2 FYNNEI. Trimming left V 7 bases short and J 0 bases short, with 19 bases between. The CDR3 contains 16 residues.

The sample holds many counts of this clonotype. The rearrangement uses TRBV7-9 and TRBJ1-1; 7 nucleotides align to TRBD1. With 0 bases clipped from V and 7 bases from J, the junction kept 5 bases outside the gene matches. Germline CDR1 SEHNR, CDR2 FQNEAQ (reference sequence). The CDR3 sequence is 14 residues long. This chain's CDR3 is CASSLAKGASEAFF. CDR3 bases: TGTGCCAGCAGCTTAGCGAAGGGGGCCAGTGAAGCTTTCTTT. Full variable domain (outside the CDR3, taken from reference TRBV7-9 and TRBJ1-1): DTGVSQNPRHKITKRGQNVTFRCDPISEHNRLYWYRQTLGQGPEFLTYFQNEAQLEKSRLLSDRFSAERPKGSFSTLEIQRTEQGDSAMYLCASSLAKGASEAFFGQGTRLTVV.

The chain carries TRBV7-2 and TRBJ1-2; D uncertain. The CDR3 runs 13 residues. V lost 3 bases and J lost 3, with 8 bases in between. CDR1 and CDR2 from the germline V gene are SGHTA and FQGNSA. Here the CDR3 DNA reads TGTGCCAGCAGCTTCTACTCGGACTATGGCTACACCTTC. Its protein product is CASSFYSDYGYTF.

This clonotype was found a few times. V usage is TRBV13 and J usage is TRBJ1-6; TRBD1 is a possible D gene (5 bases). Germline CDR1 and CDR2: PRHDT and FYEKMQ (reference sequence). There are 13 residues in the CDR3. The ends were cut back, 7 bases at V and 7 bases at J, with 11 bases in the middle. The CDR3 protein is CASMPGRNSPLHF. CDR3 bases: TGTGCCAGCATGCCAGGGAGGAATTCACCCCTCCACTTT. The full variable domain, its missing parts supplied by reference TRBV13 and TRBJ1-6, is AAGVIQSPRHLIKEKRETATLKCYPIPRHDTVYWYQQGPGQDPQFLISFYEKMQSDKGSIPDRFSAQQFSDYHSELNMSSLELGDSALYFCASMPGRNSPLHFGNGTRLTVT.

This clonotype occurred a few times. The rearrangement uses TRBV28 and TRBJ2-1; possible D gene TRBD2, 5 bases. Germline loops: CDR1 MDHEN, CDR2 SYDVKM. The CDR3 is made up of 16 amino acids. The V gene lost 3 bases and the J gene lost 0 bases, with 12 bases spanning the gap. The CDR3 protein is CASSLSRAVSYNEQFF. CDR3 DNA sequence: TGTGCCAGCAGTTTGTCTAGAGCGGTCTCCTACAATGAGCAGTTCTTC.

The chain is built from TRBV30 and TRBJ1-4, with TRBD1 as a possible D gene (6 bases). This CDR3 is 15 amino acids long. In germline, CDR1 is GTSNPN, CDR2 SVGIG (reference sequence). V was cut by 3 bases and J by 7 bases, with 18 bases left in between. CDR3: CAWRLLTGLGEKLFF. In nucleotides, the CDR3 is TGTGCCTGGAGACTCCTGACAGGACTTGGTGAAAAACTGTTTTTT.